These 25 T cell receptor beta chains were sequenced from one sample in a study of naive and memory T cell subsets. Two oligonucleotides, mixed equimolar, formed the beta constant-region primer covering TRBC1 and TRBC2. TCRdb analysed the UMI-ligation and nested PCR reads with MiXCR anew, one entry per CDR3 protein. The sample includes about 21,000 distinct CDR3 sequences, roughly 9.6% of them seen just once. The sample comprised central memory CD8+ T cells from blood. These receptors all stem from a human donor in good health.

The CDR3 nucleotides are TGTGCCAGCAGCTCAGAAAGCGGGATCAGAGCGAGGCAGTACTTC. This encodes CASSSESGIRARQYF. The V gene is TRBV7-9, the J gene TRBJ2-7, with TRBD2 matching 7 bases. CDR1 and CDR2 (germline): SEHNR, FQNEAQ (reference sequence). CDR3 length: 15 residues. V shed 4 bases, J shed 9 bases, and the junction held 15 bases outside the gene matches.

The CDR3 sequence is CSVDGEGISGNTIYF. The CDR3 DNA reads TGCAGCGTCGATGGGGAGGGTATATCTGGAAACACCATATATTTT. The chain combines TRBV29-1 with TRBJ1-3; D is uncertain. Germline CDR1 SQVTM, CDR2 ANQGSEA. Trimming stripped 6 bases from V and 1 base from J, with 16 bases between. The CDR3 runs to 15 residues. The whole variable domain, filled in from reference TRBV29-1 and TRBJ1-3, reads SAVISQKPSRDICQRGTSLTIQCQVDSQVTMMFWYRQQPGQSLTLIATANQGSEATYESGFVIDKFPISRPNLTFSTLTVSNMSPEDSSIYLCSVDGEGISGNTIYFGEGSWLTVV.

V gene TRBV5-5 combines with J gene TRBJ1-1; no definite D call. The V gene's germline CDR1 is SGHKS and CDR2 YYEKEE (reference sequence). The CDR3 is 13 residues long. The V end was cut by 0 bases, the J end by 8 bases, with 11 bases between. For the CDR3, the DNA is TGTGCCAGCAGCTTGGAAAGGAAGAGCGAAGCTTTCTTT. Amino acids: CASSLERKSEAFF. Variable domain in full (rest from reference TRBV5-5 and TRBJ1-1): DAGVTQSPTHLIKTRGQQVTLRCSPISGHKSVSWYQQVLGQGPQFIFQYYEKEERGRGNFPDRFSARQFPNYSSELNVNALLLGDSALYLCASSLERKSEAFFGQGTRLTVV.

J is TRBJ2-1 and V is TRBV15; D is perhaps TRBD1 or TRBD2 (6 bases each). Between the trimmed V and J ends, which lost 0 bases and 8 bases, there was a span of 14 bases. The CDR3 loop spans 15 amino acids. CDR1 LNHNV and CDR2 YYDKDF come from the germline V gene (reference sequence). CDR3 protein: CATSRDRSGADEQFF. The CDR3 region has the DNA TGTGCCACCAGCAGAGATAGGTCGGGGGCGGATGAGCAGTTCTTC.

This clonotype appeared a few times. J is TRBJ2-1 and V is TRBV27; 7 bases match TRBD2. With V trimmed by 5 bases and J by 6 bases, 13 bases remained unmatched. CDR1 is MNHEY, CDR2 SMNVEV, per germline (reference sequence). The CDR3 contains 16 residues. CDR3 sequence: CASSPTLALEFNEQFF. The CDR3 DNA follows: TGTGCCAGCAGTCCAACACTAGCGTTGGAGTTCAATGAGCAGTTCTTC.

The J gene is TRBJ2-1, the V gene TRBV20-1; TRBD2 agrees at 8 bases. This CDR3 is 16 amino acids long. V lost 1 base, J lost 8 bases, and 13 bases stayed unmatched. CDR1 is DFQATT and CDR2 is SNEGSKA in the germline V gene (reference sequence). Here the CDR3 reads CSARGTSVGRGYEQFF. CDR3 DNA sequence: TGCAGTGCTAGAGGTACTAGCGTCGGGAGGGGGTATGAGCAGTTCTTC.

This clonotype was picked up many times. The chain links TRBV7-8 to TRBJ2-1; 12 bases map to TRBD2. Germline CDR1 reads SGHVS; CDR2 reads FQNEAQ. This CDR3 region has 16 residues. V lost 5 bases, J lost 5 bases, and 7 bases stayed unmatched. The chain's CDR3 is CASSGLGLAGHNEQFF. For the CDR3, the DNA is TGTGCCAGCAGCGGTTTGGGACTAGCGGGCCACAATGAGCAGTTCTTC. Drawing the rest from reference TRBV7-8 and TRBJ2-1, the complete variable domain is GAGVSQSPRYKVAKRGQDVALRCDPISGHVSLFWYQQALGQGPEFLTYFQNEAQLDKSGLPSDRFFAERPEGSVSTLKIQRTQQEDSAVYLCASSGLGLAGHNEQFFGPGTRLTVL.

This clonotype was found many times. The CDR3 DNA reads TGTGCCAGCAGTCTCCCGGGACAGGGGACTGAAGCTTTCTTT. Residues: CASSLPGQGTEAFF. The rearrangement links TRBV6-2 or TRBV6-3 to TRBJ1-1; TRBD1 aligns across 10 bases. In germline, CDR1 is MNHEY, CDR2 SVGEGT. Germline trimming cut 5 bases from V and 5 bases from J; bases unmatched to any gene: 5. The CDR3 is 14 residues long.

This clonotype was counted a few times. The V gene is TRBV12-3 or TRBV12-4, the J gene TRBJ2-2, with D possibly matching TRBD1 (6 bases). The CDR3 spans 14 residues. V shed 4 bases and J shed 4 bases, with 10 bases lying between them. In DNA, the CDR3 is TGTGCCAGCAGTTCAGGGGCTACCACCGGGGAGCTGTTTTTT. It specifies CASSSGATTGELFF.

CDR3 coding DNA: TGTGCCAGTACCACCACCTACCTACAGGAGAACACTGAAGCTTTCTTT. Residues: CASTTTYLQENTEAFF. The V call is TRBV19, the J call TRBJ1-1; maybe TRBD1 (5 bases). In germline, CDR1 is LNHDA, CDR2 SQIVND (reference sequence). V shed 7 bases and J shed 1 base, with 19 bases lying between them. The CDR3 runs 16 residues.

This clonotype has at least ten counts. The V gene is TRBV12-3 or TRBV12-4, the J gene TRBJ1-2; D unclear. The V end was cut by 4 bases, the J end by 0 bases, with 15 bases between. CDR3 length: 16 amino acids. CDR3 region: CASSSDDGYPNYGYTF. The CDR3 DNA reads TGTGCCAGCAGTTCGGACGACGGTTACCCTAACTATGGCTACACCTTC.

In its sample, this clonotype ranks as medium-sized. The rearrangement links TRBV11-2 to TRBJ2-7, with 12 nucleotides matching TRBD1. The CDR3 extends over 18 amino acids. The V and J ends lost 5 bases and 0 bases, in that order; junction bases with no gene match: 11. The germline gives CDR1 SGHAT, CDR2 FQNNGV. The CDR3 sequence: CASSSGTGGSRSSYEQYF. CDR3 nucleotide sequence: TGTGCCAGCAGCAGCGGGACAGGGGGCTCCAGGAGCTCCTACGAGCAGTACTTC.

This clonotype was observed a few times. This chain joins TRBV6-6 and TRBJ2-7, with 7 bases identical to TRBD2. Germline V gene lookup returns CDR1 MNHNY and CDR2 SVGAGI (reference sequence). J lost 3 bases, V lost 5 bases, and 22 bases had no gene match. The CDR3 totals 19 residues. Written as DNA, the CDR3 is TGTGCCAGCAGTCCCTCCGAGAGGCGCGGGGGTATAGTTTTCTACGAGCAGTACTTC. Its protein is CASSPSERRGGIVFYEQYF.

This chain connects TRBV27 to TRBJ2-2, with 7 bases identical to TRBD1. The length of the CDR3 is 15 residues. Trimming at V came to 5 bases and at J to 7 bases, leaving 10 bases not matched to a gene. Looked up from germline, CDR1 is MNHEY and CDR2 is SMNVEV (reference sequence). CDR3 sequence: CASSPWTGPLGELFF. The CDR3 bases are TGTGCCAGCAGTCCCTGGACAGGCCCTCTCGGGGAGCTGTTTTTT.

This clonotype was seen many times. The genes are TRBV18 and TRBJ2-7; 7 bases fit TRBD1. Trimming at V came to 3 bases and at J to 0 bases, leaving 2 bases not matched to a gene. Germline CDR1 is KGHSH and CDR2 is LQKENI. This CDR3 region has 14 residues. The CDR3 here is CASSPAGGSYEQYF. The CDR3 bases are TGTGCCAGCTCACCGGCAGGGGGCTCCTACGAGCAGTACTTC. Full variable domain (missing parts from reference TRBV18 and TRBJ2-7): NAGVMQNPRHLVRRRGQEARLRCSPMKGHSHVYWYRQLPEEGLKFMVYLQKENIIDESGMPKERFSAEFPKEGPSILRIQQVVRGDSAAYFCASSPAGGSYEQYFGPGTRLTVT.

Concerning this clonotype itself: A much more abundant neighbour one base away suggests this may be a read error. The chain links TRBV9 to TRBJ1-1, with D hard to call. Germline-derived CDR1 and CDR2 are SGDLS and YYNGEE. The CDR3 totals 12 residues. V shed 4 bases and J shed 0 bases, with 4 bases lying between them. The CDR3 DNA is TGTGCCAGCAGCACCTTGAACACTGAAGCTTTCTTT. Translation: CASSTLNTEAFF. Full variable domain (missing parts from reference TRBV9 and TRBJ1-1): DSGVTQTPKHLITATGQRVTLRCSPRSGDLSVYWYQQSLDQGLQFLIQYYNGEERAKGNILERFSAQQFPDLHSELNLSSLELGDSALYFCASSTLNTEAFFGQGTRLTVV.

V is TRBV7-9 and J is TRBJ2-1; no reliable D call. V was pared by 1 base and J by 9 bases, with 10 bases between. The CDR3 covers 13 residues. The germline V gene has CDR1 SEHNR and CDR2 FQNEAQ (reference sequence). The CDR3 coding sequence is TGTGCCAGCAGCTTAGGCCCCCGAGGTGAGCAGTTCTTC. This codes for CASSLGPRGEQFF.

The CDR3: CAISDLPGDSYEQYF. The CDR3 nucleotides read TGTGCCATCAGTGATTTACCTGGGGACTCCTACGAGCAGTACTTC. The chain links TRBV10-3 to TRBJ2-7; no clear D gene. Germline lookup yields CDR1 ENHRY and CDR2 SYGVKD. This CDR3 has 15 amino acids. Trimming shortened V by 3 bases and J by 0 bases, and 12 bases separated the two germline ends.

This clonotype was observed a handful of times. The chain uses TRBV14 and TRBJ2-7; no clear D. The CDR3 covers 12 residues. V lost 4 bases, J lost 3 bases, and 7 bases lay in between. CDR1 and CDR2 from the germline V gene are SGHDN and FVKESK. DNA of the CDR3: TGTGCCAGCAGCCCCGCGAACTACGAGCAGTACTTC. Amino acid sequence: CASSPANYEQYF.

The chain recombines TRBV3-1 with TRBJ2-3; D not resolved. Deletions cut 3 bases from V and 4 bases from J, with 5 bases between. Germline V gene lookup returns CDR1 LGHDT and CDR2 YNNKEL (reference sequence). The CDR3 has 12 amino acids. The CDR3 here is CASSHQSDTQYF. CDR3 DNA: TGTGCCAGCAGCCATCAGTCAGATACGCAGTATTTT.

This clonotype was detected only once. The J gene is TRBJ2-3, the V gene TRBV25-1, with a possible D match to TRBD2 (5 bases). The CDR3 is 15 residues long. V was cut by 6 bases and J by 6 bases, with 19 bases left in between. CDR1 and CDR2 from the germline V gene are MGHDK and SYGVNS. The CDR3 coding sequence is TGTGCCAGCAGGACGAGCGGAACTTCGGGGGATACGCAGTATTTT. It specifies CASRTSGTSGDTQYF.

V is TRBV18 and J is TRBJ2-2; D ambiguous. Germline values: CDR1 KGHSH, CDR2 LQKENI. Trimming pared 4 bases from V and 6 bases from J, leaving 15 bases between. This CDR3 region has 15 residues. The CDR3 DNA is TGTGCCAGCTCACTAAGGCGTGGGAATTCCGGGGAGCTGTTTTTT. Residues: CASSLRRGNSGELFF.

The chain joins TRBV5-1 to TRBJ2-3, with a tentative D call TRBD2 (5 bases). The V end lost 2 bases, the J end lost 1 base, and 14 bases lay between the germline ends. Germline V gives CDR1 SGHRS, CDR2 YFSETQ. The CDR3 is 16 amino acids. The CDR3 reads CASSLHLSRGTDTQYF. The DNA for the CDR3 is TGCGCCAGCAGCTTACATTTGTCGAGGGGCACAGATACGCAGTATTTT. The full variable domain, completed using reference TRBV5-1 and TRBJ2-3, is KAGVTQTPRYLIKTRGQQVTLSCSPISGHRSVSWYQQTPGQGLQFLFEYFSETQRNKGNFPGRFSGRQFSNSRSEMNVSTLELGDSALYLCASSLHLSRGTDTQYFGPGTRLTVL.

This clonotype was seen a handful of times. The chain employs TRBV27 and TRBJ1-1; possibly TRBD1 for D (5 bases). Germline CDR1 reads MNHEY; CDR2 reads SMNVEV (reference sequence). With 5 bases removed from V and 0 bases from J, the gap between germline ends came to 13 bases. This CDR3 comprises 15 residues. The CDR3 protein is CASSKGVGMNTEAFF. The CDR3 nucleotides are TGTGCCAGCAGTAAAGGGGTGGGAATGAACACTGAAGCTTTCTTT.

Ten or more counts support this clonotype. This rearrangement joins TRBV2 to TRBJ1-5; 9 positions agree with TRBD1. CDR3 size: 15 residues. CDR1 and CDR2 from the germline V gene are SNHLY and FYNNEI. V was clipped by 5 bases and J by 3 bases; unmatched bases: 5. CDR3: CASSPGQGTNQPQHF. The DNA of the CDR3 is TGTGCCAGCAGTCCCGGACAGGGGACCAATCAGCCCCAGCATTTT.